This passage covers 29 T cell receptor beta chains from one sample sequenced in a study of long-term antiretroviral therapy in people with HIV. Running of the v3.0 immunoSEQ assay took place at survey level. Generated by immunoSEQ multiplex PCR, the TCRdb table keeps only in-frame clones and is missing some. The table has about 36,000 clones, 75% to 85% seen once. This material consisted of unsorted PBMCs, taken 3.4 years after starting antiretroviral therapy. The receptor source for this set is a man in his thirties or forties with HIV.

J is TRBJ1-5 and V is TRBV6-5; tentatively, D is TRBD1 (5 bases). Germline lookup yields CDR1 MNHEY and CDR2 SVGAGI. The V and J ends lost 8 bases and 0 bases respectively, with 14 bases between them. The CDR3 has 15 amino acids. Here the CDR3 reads CASGLGTSSNQPQHF. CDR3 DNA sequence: TGTGCCAGCGGCCTAGGGACGTCTAGCAATCAGCCCCAGCATTTT.

The CDR3 reads CASSQDTERRGAEKLFF. The CDR3 region has the DNA TGTGCCAGCAGCCAAGATACAGAGCGGAGAGGGGCTGAAAAACTGTTTTTT. The J gene is TRBJ1-4, the V gene TRBV4-2; possibly TRBD1 for D (5 bases). CDR3 length: 17 residues. From germline, CDR1 is LGHNA and CDR2 YNFKEQ. The V end was cut by 0 bases, the J end by 7 bases, with 18 bases between.

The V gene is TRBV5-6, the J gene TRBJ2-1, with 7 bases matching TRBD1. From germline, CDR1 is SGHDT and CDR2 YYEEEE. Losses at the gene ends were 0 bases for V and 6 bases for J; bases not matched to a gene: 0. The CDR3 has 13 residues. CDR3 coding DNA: TGTGCCAGCAGCTTGGACAGGGGCAATGAGCAGTTCTTC. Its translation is CASSLDRGNEQFF.

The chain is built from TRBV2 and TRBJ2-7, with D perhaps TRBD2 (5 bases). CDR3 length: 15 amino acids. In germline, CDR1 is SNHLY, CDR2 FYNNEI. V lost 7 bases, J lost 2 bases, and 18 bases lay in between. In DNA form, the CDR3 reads TGTGCCAGCATCGAGGGCTTTGCTGGACCCTACGAGCAGTACTTC. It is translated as CASIEGFAGPYEQYF.

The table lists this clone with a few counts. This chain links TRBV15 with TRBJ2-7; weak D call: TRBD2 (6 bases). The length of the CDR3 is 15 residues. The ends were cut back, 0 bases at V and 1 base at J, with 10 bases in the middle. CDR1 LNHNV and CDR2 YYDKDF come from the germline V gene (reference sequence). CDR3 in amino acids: CATSRDGSRSYEQYF. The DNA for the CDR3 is TGTGCCACCAGCAGAGACGGGAGTCGTTCCTACGAGCAGTACTTC.

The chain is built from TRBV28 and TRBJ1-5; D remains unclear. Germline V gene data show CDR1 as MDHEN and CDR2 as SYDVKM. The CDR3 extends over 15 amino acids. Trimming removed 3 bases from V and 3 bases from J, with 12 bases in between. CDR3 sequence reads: CASSFPSGPNQPQHF. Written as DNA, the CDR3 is TGTGCCAGCAGTTTCCCCAGTGGGCCCAATCAGCCCCAGCATTTT. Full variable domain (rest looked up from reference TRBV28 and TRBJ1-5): DVKVTQSSRYLVKRTGEKVFLECVQDMDHENMFWYRQDPGLGLRLIYFSYDVKMKEKGDIPEGYSVSREKKERFSLILESASTNQTSMYLCASSFPSGPNQPQHFGDGTRLSIL.

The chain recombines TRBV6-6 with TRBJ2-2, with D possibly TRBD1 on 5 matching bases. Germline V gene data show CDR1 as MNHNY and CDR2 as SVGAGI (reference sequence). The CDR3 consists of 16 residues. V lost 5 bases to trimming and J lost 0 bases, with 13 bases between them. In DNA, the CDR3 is TGTGCCAGCAGTCGCGGACACAATGCGAACACCGGGGAGCTGTTTTTT. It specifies CASSRGHNANTGELFF.

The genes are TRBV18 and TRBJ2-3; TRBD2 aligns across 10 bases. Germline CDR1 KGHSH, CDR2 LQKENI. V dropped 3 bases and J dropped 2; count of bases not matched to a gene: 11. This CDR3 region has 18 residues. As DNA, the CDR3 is TGTGCCAGCTCACCGCGGAGAAGCGGGAGGGCCAACACAGATACGCAGTATTTT. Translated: CASSPRRSGRANTDTQYF. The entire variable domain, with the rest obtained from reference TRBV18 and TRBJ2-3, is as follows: NAGVMQNPRHLVRRRGQEARLRCSPMKGHSHVYWYRQLPEEGLKFMVYLQKENIIDESGMPKERFSAEFPKEGPSILRIQQVVRGDSAAYFCASSPRRSGRANTDTQYFGPGTRLTVL.

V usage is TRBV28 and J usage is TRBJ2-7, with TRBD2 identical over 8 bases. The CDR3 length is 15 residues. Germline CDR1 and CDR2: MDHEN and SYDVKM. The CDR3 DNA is TGTTCCGCGGGGAGCGACCGGAGCGGGAGCTACGAGCAGTACTTC. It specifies CSAGSDRSGSYEQYF. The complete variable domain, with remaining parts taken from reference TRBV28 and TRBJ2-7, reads DVKVTQSSRYLVKRTGEKVFLECVQDMDHENMFWYRQDPGLGLRLIYFSYDVKMKEKGDIPEGYSVSREKKERFSLILESASTNQTSMYLCSAGSDRSGSYEQYFGPGTRLTVT.

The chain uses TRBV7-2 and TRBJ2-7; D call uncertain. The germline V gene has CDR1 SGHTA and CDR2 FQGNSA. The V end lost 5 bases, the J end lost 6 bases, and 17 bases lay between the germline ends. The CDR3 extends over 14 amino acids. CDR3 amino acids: CASSPLGPESEQYF. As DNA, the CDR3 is TGTGCCAGCAGCCCCCTGGGTCCGGAAAGCGAGCAGTACTTC.

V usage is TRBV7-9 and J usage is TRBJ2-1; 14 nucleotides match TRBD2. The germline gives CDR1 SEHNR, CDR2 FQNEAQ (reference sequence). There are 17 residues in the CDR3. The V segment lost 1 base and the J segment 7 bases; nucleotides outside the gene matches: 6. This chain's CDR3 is CASSLGWGLAGDNEQFF. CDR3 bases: TGTGCCAGCAGCTTAGGCTGGGGACTAGCGGGAGATAATGAGCAGTTCTTC.

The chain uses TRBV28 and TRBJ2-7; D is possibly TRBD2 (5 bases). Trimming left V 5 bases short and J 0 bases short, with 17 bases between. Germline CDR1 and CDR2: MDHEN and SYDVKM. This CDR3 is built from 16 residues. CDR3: CASSAPRAASSYEQYF. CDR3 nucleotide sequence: TGTGCCAGCAGTGCGCCGAGAGCGGCAAGCTCCTACGAGCAGTACTTC.

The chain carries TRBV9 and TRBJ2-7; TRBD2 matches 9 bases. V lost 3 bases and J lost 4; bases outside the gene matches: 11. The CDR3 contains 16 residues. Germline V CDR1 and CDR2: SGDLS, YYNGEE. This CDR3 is CASSAHSGSGKYEQYF. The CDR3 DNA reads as TGTGCCAGCAGCGCCCATAGCGGGAGCGGAAAGTACGAGCAGTACTTC. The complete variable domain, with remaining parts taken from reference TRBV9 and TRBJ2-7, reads DSGVTQTPKHLITATGQRVTLRCSPRSGDLSVYWYQQSLDQGLQFLIQYYNGEERAKGNILERFSAQQFPDLHSELNLSSLELGDSALYFCASSAHSGSGKYEQYFGPGTRLTVT.

CDR3 sequence: CASSPYWGNEQFF. The CDR3 DNA reads TGTGCCAGCAGCCCCTACTGGGGGAATGAGCAGTTCTTC. V gene TRBV6-5 combines with J gene TRBJ2-1, with D perhaps assigned TRBD1 or TRBD2 (5 bases each). Germline V lookup: CDR1 MNHEY, CDR2 SVGAGI. The CDR3 length is 13 residues. The ends were cut back, 6 bases at V and 7 bases at J, with 13 bases in the middle.

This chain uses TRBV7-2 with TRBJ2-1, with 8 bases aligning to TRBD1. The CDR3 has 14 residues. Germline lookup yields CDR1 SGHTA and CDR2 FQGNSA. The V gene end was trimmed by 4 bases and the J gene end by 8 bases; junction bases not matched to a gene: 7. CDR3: CASSSRTGLHEQFF. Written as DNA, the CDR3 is TGTGCCAGCAGCTCGAGGACAGGGCTGCATGAGCAGTTCTTC.

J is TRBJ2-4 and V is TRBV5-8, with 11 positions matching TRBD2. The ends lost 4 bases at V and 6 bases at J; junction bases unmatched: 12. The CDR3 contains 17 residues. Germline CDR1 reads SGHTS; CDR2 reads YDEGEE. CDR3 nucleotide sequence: TGTGCCAGCAGCGTGTTACTAGCGGGAGCTCGAAGAAACATTCAGTACTTC. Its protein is CASSVLLAGARRNIQYF.

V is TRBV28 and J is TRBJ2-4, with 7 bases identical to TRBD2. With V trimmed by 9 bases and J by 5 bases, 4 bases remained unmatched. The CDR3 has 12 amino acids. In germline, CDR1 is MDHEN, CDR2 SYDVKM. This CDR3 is CASGDYENIQYF. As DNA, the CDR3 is TGTGCCAGTGGGGACTACGAAAACATTCAGTACTTC.

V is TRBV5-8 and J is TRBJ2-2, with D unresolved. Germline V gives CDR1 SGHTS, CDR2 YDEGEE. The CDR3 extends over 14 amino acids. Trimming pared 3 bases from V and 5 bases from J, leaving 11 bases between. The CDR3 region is CASSSWTATGELFF. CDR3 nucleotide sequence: TGTGCCAGCAGCTCGTGGACGGCGACCGGGGAGCTGTTTTTT.

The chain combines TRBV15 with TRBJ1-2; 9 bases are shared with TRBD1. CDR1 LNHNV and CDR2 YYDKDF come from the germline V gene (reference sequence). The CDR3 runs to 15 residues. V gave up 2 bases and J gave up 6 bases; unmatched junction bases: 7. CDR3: CATSRSQGAEDGYTF. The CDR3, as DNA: TGTGCCACCAGCAGATCACAGGGGGCGGAGGATGGCTACACCTTC.

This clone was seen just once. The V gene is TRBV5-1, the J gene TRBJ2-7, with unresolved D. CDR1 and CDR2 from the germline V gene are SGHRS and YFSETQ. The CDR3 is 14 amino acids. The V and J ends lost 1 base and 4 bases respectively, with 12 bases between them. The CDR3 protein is CASSLNLQSYEQYF. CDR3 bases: TGCGCCAGCAGCTTGAACCTACAGAGTTACGAGCAGTACTTC.

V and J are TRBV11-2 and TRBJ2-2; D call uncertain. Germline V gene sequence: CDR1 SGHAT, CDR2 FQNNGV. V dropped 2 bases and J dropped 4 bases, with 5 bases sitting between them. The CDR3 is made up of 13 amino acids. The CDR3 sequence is CASSLSRTGELFF. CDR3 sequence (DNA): TGTGCCAGCAGCTTATCCCGCACCGGGGAGCTGTTTTTT.

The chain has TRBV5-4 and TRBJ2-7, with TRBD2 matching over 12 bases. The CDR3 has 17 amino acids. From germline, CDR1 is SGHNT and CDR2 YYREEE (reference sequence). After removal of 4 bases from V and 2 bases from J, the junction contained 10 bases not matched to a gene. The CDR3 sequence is CASSTRLAGVYAYEQYF. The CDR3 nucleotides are TGTGCCAGCAGCACAAGACTAGCGGGAGTATACGCCTACGAGCAGTACTTC.

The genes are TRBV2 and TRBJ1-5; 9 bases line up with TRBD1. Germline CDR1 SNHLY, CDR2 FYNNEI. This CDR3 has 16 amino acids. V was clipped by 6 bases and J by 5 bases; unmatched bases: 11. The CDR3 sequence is CASSDRGDRAHQPQHF. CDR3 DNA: TGTGCCAGCAGCGACCGGGGGGACAGGGCCCATCAGCCCCAGCATTTT.

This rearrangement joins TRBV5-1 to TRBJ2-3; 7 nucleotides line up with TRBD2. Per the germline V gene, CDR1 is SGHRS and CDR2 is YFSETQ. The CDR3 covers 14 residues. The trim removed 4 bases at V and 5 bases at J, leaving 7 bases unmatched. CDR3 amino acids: CASSIGLVLDTQYF. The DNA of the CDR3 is TGCGCCAGCAGCATAGGACTAGTATTAGATACGCAGTATTTT.

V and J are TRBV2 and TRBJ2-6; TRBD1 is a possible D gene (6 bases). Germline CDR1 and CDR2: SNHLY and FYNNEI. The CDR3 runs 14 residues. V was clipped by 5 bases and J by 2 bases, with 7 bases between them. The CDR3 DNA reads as TGTGCCAGCAGTTACAGGGCTGGGGCCAACGTCCTGACTTTC. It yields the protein CASSYRAGANVLTF.

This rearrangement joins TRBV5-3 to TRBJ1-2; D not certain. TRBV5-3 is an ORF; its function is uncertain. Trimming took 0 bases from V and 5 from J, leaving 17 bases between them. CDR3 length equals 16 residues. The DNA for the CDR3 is TGTGCCAGAAGCTTGGCCCCGGCGGAGGTTAAGTATGGCTACACCTTC. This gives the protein CARSLAPAEVKYGYTF.

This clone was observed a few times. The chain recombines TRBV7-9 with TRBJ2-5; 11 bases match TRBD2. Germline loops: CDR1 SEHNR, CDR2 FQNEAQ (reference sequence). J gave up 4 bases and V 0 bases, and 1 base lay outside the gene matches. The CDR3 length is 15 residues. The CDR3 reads CASSLASGRAETQYF. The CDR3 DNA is TGTGCCAGCAGCTTAGCTAGCGGGAGGGCAGAGACCCAGTACTTC.

The CDR3 sequence: CASSPSQGDPTDANEKLFF. For the CDR3, the DNA is TGTGCCAGCAGCCCATCACAGGGGGACCCTACGGATGCCAATGAAAAACTGTTTTTT. The V call is TRBV5-6, the J call TRBJ1-4, with 8 bases identical to TRBD1. The CDR3 contains 19 residues. J lost 5 bases, V lost 4 bases, and 19 bases had no gene match. Germline V lookup: CDR1 SGHDT, CDR2 YYEEEE.

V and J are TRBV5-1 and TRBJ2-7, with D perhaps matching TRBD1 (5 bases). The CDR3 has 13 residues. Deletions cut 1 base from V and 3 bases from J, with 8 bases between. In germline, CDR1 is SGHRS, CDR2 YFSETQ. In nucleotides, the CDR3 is TGCGCCAGCAGCTTGCAGGGAATCTACGAGCAGTACTTC. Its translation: CASSLQGIYEQYF.